This passage covers 17 T cell receptor beta chains from one sample sequenced in a study of spatial heterogeneity in lung cancer. TCRdb independently ran MiXCR on the 5' RACE reads; one entry per CDR3 protein. Among about 50,000 distinct CDR3 sequences listed, 7.5% to 8% were seen once. The time point: sample taken at primary tumor resection. TCRs were sequenced from unsorted whole RNA of tumor, nontumor lung or PBMC. Sample: PBMCs, taken at surgery. These receptors originate from a female donor with early-stage non-small cell lung cancer.

This clonotype appeared many times. The genes are TRBV6-2 or TRBV6-3 and TRBJ2-4, with 9 bases matching TRBD1. The CDR3 has 15 residues. Trimming removed 9 bases from V and 3 bases from J; junction bases left unmatched: 9. Germline V gene sequence: CDR1 MNHEY, CDR2 SVGEGT. CDR3 nucleotide sequence: TGTGCCAGTAGCCGGGACAGGGTTGTCAAAAACATTCAGTACTTC. Amino acids: CASSRDRVVKNIQYF.

The chain has TRBV6-1 and TRBJ2-5; 11 bases agree with TRBD2. The CDR3 has 11 amino acids. The V and J ends lost 7 bases and 13 bases, in that order; junction bases with no gene match: 5. Germline V lookup: CDR1 MNHNS, CDR2 SASEGT. As DNA, the CDR3 is TGTGCCAGCATGGTCGGGACTAGCGGGTACTTC. Its translation is CASMVGTSGYF.

This clonotype was counted only a few times. This chain uses TRBV20-1 with TRBJ2-5, with unresolved D. V gave up 0 bases and J gave up 4 bases, with 12 bases separating them. Germline loops: CDR1 DFQATT, CDR2 SNEGSKA (reference sequence). There are 14 residues in the CDR3. CDR3 sequence: CSARDDGRPETQYF. Written as DNA, the CDR3 is TGCAGTGCTAGAGACGACGGACGGCCAGAGACCCAGTACTTC.

This clonotype was seen only a few times. The rearrangement links TRBV7-9 to TRBJ2-4; no definite D call. The CDR3 loop spans 13 amino acids. Trimming took off 3 bases at V and 5 bases at J, with 8 bases between the two ends. In germline, CDR1 is SEHNR, CDR2 FQNEAQ (reference sequence). The DNA of the CDR3 is TGTGCCAGCAGCTTTGTACGGGAAAACATTCAGTACTTC. The encoded protein is CASSFVRENIQYF. Full variable domain (rest looked up from reference TRBV7-9 and TRBJ2-4): DTGVSQNPRHKITKRGQNVTFRCDPISEHNRLYWYRQTLGQGPEFLTYFQNEAQLEKSRLLSDRFSAERPKGSFSTLEIQRTEQGDSAMYLCASSFVRENIQYFGAGTRLSVL.

This clonotype appeared a few times. V is TRBV7-3 and J is TRBJ2-5; 9 bases line up with TRBD2. The CDR3 length is 16 residues. Germline V lookup: CDR1 SGHTA, CDR2 FQGTGA. V dropped 1 base and J dropped 4; count of bases not matched to a gene: 7. In nucleotides, the CDR3 is TGTGCCAGCAGCTTAAATGGCGGGGGGGCCCGAGAGACCCAGTACTTC. Translation: CASSLNGGGARETQYF. Full variable domain (remainder filled in from reference TRBV7-3 and TRBJ2-5): GAGVSQTPSNKVTEKGKYVELRCDPISGHTALYWYRQSLGQGPEFLIYFQGTGAADDSGLPNDRFFAVRPEGSVSTLKIQRTERGDSAVYLCASSLNGGGARETQYFGPGTRLLVL.

This clonotype was seen many times. This chain connects TRBV6-2 or TRBV6-3 to TRBJ1-5; no firm D call. V dropped 6 bases and J dropped 4 bases, with 16 bases sitting between them. The germline V gene encodes CDR1 MNHEY and CDR2 SVGEGT. This CDR3 is built from 15 residues. DNA for the CDR3: TGTGCCAGCAGAACGGACGCTTTGGGGAATCAGCCCCAGCATTTT. Its protein product is CASRTDALGNQPQHF.

This clonotype was seen many times. The V gene is TRBV2, the J gene TRBJ2-6; TRBD1 is a possible D gene (5 bases). V lost 5 bases and J lost 19, with 21 bases in between. The CDR3 loop spans 13 amino acids. The germline V gene encodes CDR1 SNHLY and CDR2 FYNNEI. CDR3: CASSSGLHAALTF. CDR3 bases: TGTGCCAGCAGTTCAGGGCTTCACGCCGCCCTAACTTTC.

The rearrangement uses TRBV19 and TRBJ2-4; D is unclear. The CDR3 is 14 residues long. Germline V gene sequence: CDR1 LNHDA, CDR2 SQIVND (reference sequence). Trimming removed 3 bases from V and 6 bases from J, with 12 bases in between. CDR3 DNA: TGTGCCAGTAGTATCTCCGGGTTGAGAAACATTCAGTACTTC. Its translation: CASSISGLRNIQYF.

This clonotype was detected a few times. V is TRBV29-1 and J is TRBJ2-5; either TRBD1 or TRBD2 may supply D (5 bases each). The germline CDR1 and CDR2 sequences are SQVTM and ANQGSEA. The CDR3 sequence is 11 residues long. V was pared by 8 bases and J by 5 bases, with 12 bases between. DNA for the CDR3: TGCAGCACGGGGCGATCGGAGACCCAGTACTTC. Translating gives CSTGRSETQYF.

The J gene is TRBJ2-1, the V gene TRBV6-2 or TRBV6-3; the D gene is possibly TRBD1 (5 bases). In germline, CDR1 is MNHEY, CDR2 SVGEGT. The CDR3 is 12 residues long. V was pared by 5 bases and J by 14 bases, with 16 bases between. The CDR3 nucleotides are TGTGCCAGCAGTCCTTCCCAAGGGGTGAAGTTCTTC. This translates into CASSPSQGVKFF.

This clonotype was recorded many times. The chain has TRBV28 and TRBJ2-4; 10 nucleotides align to TRBD1. The CDR3 length is 16 residues. V shed 6 bases, J shed 8 bases, and the junction held 13 bases outside the gene matches. CDR1 is MDHEN, CDR2 SYDVKM, per germline. In nucleotides, the CDR3 is TGTGCCAGCAGACCGCCGGGACAGGGGACTGGAGACATTCAGTACTTC. Protein: CASRPPGQGTGDIQYF.

The V call is TRBV7-2, the J call TRBJ2-7, with 10 positions matching TRBD2. The CDR3 covers 16 residues. The V and J ends lost 0 bases and 3 bases, in that order; junction bases with no gene match: 5. Germline values: CDR1 SGHTA, CDR2 FQGNSA. The CDR3 coding sequence is TGTGCCAGCAGCTTAGCGCAGCGGGGGGGCCTCTACGAGCAGTACTTC. Protein: CASSLAQRGGLYEQYF.

This clonotype came up many times. The rearrangement uses TRBV7-9 and TRBJ2-7; 10 nucleotides match TRBD1. The CDR3 totals 14 residues. In germline, CDR1 is SEHNR, CDR2 FQNEAQ (reference sequence). Unmatched junction bases numbered 3, after V lost 2 bases and J lost 5 bases. The CDR3 spells CASSLNDRGHEQYF. In DNA form, the CDR3 reads TGTGCCAGCAGCTTAAATGACAGGGGGCACGAGCAGTACTTC.

The chain is built from TRBV7-9 and TRBJ2-7, with D unclear. The ends were cut back, 5 bases at V and 5 bases at J, with 10 bases in the middle. Looked up from germline, CDR1 is SEHNR and CDR2 is FQNEAQ (reference sequence). There are 12 residues in the CDR3. The CDR3 coding sequence is TGTGCCAGCAGCCCGGTCCATAACGAGCAGTACTTC. Protein: CASSPVHNEQYF. The full variable domain, with the rest looked up from reference TRBV7-9 and TRBJ2-7, is DTGVSQNPRHKITKRGQNVTFRCDPISEHNRLYWYRQTLGQGPEFLTYFQNEAQLEKSRLLSDRFSAERPKGSFSTLEIQRTEQGDSAMYLCASSPVHNEQYFGPGTRLTVT.

V usage is TRBV20-1 and J usage is TRBJ2-1; 14 bases line up with TRBD2. After removal of 4 bases from V and 6 bases from J, the junction contained 14 bases not matched to a gene. This CDR3 is built from 18 residues. Germline V CDR1 and CDR2: DFQATT, SNEGSKA (reference sequence). In nucleotides, the CDR3 is TGCAGTGCTACAGACCCGACTAGCGGGGGGGCCCTACGCAATGAGCAGTTCTTC. It translates to CSATDPTSGGALRNEQFF.

This clonotype was counted ten times or more. The rearrangement uses TRBV6-2 or TRBV6-3 and TRBJ2-7; 8 positions match TRBD1. Germline V gene data show CDR1 as MNHEY and CDR2 as SVGEGT. With 5 bases clipped from V and 3 bases from J, the junction kept 9 bases outside the gene matches. This CDR3 region has 15 residues. The CDR3 sequence: CASSLGQGRLYEQYF. Here the CDR3 DNA reads TGTGCCAGCAGTCTCGGACAGGGCCGACTCTACGAGCAGTACTTC.

This clonotype was recorded a few times. V gene TRBV20-1 combines with J gene TRBJ2-3; D is unresolved. The germline V gene encodes CDR1 DFQATT and CDR2 SNEGSKA (reference sequence). The CDR3 loop spans 14 amino acids. Trimming removed 0 bases from V and 5 bases from J, with 12 bases in between. The CDR3: CSAREVGFGDTQYF. The DNA for the CDR3 is TGCAGTGCTAGAGAAGTGGGATTTGGAGATACGCAGTATTTT.